Detailed here is one T cell receptor beta chain. This record comes from a study of shared clonotypes between healthy human individuals. Study overall: CD4 naive and memory got three plates each, CD8 naive two, CD8 memory one.

Profiling relied on immunoSEQ multiplex PCR, and the TCRdb table lists in-frame clones only, not all of them. This sample has more than 2 million clones, with 85% to 95% found just once. The V gene end was trimmed by 4 bases and the J gene end by 2 bases; junction bases not matched to a gene: 12. CDR3 length: 17 residues. CDR1 MNHEY and CDR2 SMNVEV come from the germline V gene (reference sequence). CD45RO negativity and positive selection for CCR7 defined naive CD8 cells, a population that excluded terminally differentiated effector memory CD45RA+ cells. The V and J genes are TRBV27 and TRBJ2-7, with 9 bases fitting TRBD2. The clonotype was recovered from a young man in good health. Source material: naive CD8+ T cells sorted from blood. CDR3 sequence (DNA): TGTGCCAGCAGTTACACCTCCGGGACTAGCAGCCCCTACGAGCAGTACTTC. This sequence encodes CASSYTSGTSSPYEQYF.